This T cell receptor beta chain is from a study of blood T cell repertoires in COVID-19. Turning to the study itself: Italy, Spain and the United States were the sources of the convalescent and acute COVID-19 samples. PBMCs, B-cell-depleted T cells, or T cells were the source of the cDNA or gDNA that made up the material.

This CDR3 spans 12 amino acids. The V end was cut by 2 bases, the J end by 5 bases, with 9 bases between. Per germline, CDR1 GTSNPN and CDR2 SVGIG (reference sequence). The assay was immunoSEQ multiplex PCR, and TCRdb's table has in-frame clones only and misses some. This sample yields about 190,000 clones, of which approximately 78% are seen a single time; around 2.8% belongs to the top ten. This TCR was recovered from a woman older than 75 with active or convalescent COVID-19. Material: peripheral blood. This chain uses TRBV30 with TRBJ2-5; no reliable D call. In DNA, the CDR3 is TGTGCCTGGAGTATTTCGAGTGAGACCCAGTACTTC. This encodes CAWSISSETQYF.